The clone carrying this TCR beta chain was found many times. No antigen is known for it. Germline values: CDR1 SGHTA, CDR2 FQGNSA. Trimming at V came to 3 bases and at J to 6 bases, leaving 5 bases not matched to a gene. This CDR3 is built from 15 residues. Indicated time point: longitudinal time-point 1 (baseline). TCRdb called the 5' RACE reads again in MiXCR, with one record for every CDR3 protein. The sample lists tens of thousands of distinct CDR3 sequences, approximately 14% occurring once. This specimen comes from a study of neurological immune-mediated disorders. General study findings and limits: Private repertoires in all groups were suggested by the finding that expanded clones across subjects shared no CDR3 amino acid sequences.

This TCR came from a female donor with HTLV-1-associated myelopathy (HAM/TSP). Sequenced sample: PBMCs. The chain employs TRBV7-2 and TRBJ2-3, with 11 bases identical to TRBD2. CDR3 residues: CASSFRTSGGDTQYF. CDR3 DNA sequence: TGTGCCAGCAGCTTCCGTACTAGCGGGGGCGATACGCAGTATTTT.